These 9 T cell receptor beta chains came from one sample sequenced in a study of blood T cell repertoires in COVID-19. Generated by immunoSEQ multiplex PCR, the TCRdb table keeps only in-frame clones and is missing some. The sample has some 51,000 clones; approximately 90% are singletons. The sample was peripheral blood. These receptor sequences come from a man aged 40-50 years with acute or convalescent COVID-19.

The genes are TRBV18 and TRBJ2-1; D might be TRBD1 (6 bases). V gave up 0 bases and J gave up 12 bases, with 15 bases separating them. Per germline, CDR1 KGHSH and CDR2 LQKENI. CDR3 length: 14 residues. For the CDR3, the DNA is TGTGCCAGCTCACCACCTAACCTCCAGGGGATGCAGTTCTTC. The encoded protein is CASSPPNLQGMQFF.

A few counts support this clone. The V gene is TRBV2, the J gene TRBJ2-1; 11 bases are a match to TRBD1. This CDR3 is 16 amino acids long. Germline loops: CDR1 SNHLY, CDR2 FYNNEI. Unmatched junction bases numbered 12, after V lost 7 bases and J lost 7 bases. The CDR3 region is CASTKRGTGGSNEQFF. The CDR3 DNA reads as TGTGCCAGCACCAAGAGAGGGACAGGGGGGTCGAATGAGCAGTTCTTC.

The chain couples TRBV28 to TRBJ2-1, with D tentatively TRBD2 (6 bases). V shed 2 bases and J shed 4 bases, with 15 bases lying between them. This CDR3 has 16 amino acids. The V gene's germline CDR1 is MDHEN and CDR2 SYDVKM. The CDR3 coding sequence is TGTGCCAGCAGTTTAGGTCAACTAGCAACATACAATGAGCAGTTCTTC. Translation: CASSLGQLATYNEQFF.

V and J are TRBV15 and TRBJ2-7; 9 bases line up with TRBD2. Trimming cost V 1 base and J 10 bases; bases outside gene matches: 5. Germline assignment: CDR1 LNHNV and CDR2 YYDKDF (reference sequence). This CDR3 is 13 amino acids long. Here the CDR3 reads CATSRGTAGGQYF. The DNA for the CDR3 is TGTGCCACCAGCAGAGGGACAGCGGGGGGACAGTACTTC.

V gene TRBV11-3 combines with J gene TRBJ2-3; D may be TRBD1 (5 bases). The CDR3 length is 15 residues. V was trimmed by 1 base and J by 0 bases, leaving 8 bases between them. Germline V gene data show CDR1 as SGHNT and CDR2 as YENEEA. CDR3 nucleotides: TGTGCCAGCAGCTTAGGGGGCGGAAGCACAGATACGCAGTATTTT. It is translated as CASSLGGGSTDTQYF.

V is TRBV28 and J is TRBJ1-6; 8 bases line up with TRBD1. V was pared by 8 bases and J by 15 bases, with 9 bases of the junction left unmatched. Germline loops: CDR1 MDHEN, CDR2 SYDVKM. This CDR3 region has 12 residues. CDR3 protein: CASGTGSPGLHF. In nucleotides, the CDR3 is TGTGCCAGCGGGACAGGCTCCCCGGGCCTCCACTTT.

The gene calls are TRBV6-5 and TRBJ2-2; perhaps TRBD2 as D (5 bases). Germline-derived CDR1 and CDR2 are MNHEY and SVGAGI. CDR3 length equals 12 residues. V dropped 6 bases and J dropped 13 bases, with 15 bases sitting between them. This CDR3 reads CASSRRRSPLFF. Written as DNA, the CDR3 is TGTGCCAGCAGCCGGAGGCGGTCCCCGCTGTTTTTT.

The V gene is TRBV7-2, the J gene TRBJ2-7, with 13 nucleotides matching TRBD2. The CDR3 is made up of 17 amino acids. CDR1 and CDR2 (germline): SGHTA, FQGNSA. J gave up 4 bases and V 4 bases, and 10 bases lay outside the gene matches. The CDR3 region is CASSSLGTSGIGYEQYF. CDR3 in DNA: TGTGCCAGCAGCTCCCTAGGGACTAGCGGGATAGGGTACGAGCAGTACTTC.

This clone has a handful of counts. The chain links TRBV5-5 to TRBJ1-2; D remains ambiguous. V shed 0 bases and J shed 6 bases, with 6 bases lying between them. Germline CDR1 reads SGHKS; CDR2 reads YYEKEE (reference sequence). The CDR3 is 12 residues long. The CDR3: CASSLGGNGYTF. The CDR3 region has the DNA TGTGCCAGCAGCTTGGGAGGGAATGGCTACACCTTC.